Below, one T cell receptor beta chain is given with its context. The sample belongs to a study of control samples from healthy donors and cancer patients. V was pared by 6 bases and J by 6 bases, with 9 bases between. The CDR3 sequence is 12 residues long. Per germline, CDR1 SEHNR and CDR2 FQNEAQ (reference sequence). Sequenced by immunoSEQ multiplex PCR; TCRdb stores in-frame clones only, minus some. Of 52,000 or so clones listed, 85% to 95% were seen once; the top ten hold 3% to 4%. Sequences were obtained from blood. This receptor was taken from a man aged 25-40 years in good health. This chain uses TRBV7-9 with TRBJ2-1; no clear D gene. Here the CDR3 reads CASRMALNEQFF. In DNA, the CDR3 is TGTGCCAGCAGGATGGCGCTCAATGAGCAGTTCTTC.